This T cell receptor beta chain derives from a study of T cell repertoires in ileal Crohn's disease. Whole-study results and caveats: Clonal expansions were more frequent in active smokers than non-smokers at surgery.

The table came from immunoSEQ multiplex PCR; TCRdb's copy has only in-frame clones and leaves some out. The top ten hold roughly 2% of the sample, which has more than 60,000 clones, 70% to 90% seen once. The germline V gene encodes CDR1 MNHNS and CDR2 SASEGT. V was shortened by 8 bases and J by 8 bases, with 18 bases between the two germline ends. This CDR3 has 14 residues. The time point here: neoterminal ileum biopsy at postoperative endoscopy, about 6 months after surgery. With respect to this clone: Its cognate antigen is unknown.

The sequence was obtained from an adult with Crohn's disease. What was sequenced was ileal tissue. The V and J genes are TRBV6-1 and TRBJ1-4; D gene ambiguous. CDR3 sequence reads: CASSLAGLHEKLFF. CDR3 coding DNA: TGTGCCAGCTCCCTCGCCGGACTTCACGAAAAACTGTTTTTT.